The 21 T cell receptor beta chains in this list originate from one sample, sequenced in a study of early T cells in non-severe SARS-CoV-2 infection. TCRdb itself ran the 5' RACE reads through MiXCR, one entry per CDR3 protein. The sample shows 25,000 to 35,000 distinct CDR3 sequences, approximately 5.3% of them seen only once. The sequenced sample was whole blood. Source of these receptors: an adult who was a healthcare worker with PCR-confirmed SARS-CoV-2 infection or an uninfected control (not recorded which).

This clonotype came up many times. This chain links TRBV19 with TRBJ2-5; perhaps D is TRBD1 or TRBD2 (6 bases each). V lost 6 bases, J lost 6 bases, and 17 bases lay in between. Per the germline V gene, CDR1 is LNHDA and CDR2 is SQIVND (reference sequence). The CDR3 is 14 amino acids. The CDR3 region has the DNA TGTGCCAGTAGAGAGCCGGGGGCTTTGAAGACCCAGTACTTC. This codes for CASREPGALKTQYF.

This clonotype was observed many times. The rearrangement joins TRBV20-1 to TRBJ2-3; D could derive from TRBD1 or TRBD2 (5 bases each). There are 15 residues in the CDR3. Trimming pared 6 bases from V and 1 base from J, leaving 17 bases between. CDR1 DFQATT and CDR2 SNEGSKA come from the germline V gene (reference sequence). CDR3 nucleotides: TGCAGTGCCGCCGGGACCCTCAGGGGCACAGATACGCAGTATTTT. It codes for CSAAGTLRGTDTQYF.

There are many counts of this clonotype. The V call is TRBV29-1, the J call TRBJ1-5; D is uncertain. The CDR3 has 13 amino acids. Germline values: CDR1 SQVTM, CDR2 ANQGSEA. Trimming shortened V by 7 bases and J by 1 base, and 11 bases separated the two germline ends. CDR3 protein: CSGATGSNQPQHF. CDR3 in DNA: TGCAGCGGGGCGACGGGGAGCAATCAGCCCCAGCATTTT.

This chain links TRBV7-2 with TRBJ1-1, with D maybe TRBD1 (5 bases). In germline, CDR1 is SGHTA, CDR2 FQGNSA. This CDR3 has 14 residues. V was trimmed by 5 bases and J by 1 base, leaving 11 bases between them. DNA for the CDR3: TGTGCCAGCAGCCAAAGACAGCGGAACACTGAAGCTTTCTTT. Translation: CASSQRQRNTEAFF.

This clonotype was seen a handful of times. The V and J genes are TRBV20-1 and TRBJ2-1; 14 nucleotides line up with TRBD2. This CDR3 has 14 residues. The germline V gene encodes CDR1 DFQATT and CDR2 SNEGSKA (reference sequence). Unmatched junction bases numbered 5, after V lost 3 bases and J lost 10 bases. The CDR3 sequence: CSARGLAGENEQFF. The CDR3, as DNA: TGCAGTGCTAGGGGACTAGCGGGAGAGAACGAGCAGTTCTTC.

This clonotype was observed at least ten times. This sequence joins TRBV20-1 and TRBJ1-1; weak D call: TRBD1 (6 bases). Trimming shortened V by 5 bases and J by 1 base, and 14 bases separated the two germline ends. CDR3 length: 14 amino acids. The V gene's germline CDR1 is DFQATT and CDR2 SNEGSKA (reference sequence). Written as DNA, the CDR3 is TGCAGTGCTGGGGGGGCGGGTAGGAACACTGAAGCTTTCTTT. Its translation is CSAGGAGRNTEAFF.

In its sample, this clonotype was seen a few times. The rearrangement joins TRBV11-1 to TRBJ1-2; D is ambiguous. Germline-derived CDR1 and CDR2 are SGHAT and FQDESV (reference sequence). This CDR3 spans 9 amino acids. V was clipped by 10 bases and J by 8 bases, with 8 bases between them. DNA for the CDR3: TGTGCCAACCGGCAAGGCTACACCTTC. Its protein is CANRQGYTF.

This clonotype occurred many times. V usage is TRBV11-3 and J usage is TRBJ1-5; D gene unclear. The CDR3 totals 13 residues. Germline-derived CDR1 and CDR2 are SGHNT and YENEEA. V was trimmed by 2 bases and J by 1 base, leaving 3 bases between them. The CDR3 sequence is CASSLSSNQPQHF. The DNA for the CDR3 is TGTGCCAGCAGCTTATCGAGCAATCAGCCCCAGCATTTT. The variable domain in full, completed from reference TRBV11-3 and TRBJ1-5, reads EAGVVQSPRYKIIEKKQPVAFWCNPISGHNTLYWYLQNLGQGPELLIRYENEEAVDDSQLPKDRFSAERLKGVDSTLKIQPAELGDSAVYLCASSLSSNQPQHFGDGTRLSIL.

The rearrangement uses TRBV27 and TRBJ1-2, with D unresolved. V lost 3 bases and J 0 bases, leaving 8 bases between the germline ends. Germline-derived CDR1 and CDR2 are MNHEY and SMNVEV (reference sequence). This CDR3 is 14 amino acids long. CDR3 nucleotides: TGTGCCAGCAGTTTCGGCAGTACTAACTATGGCTACACCTTC. This encodes CASSFGSTNYGYTF.

This clonotype was counted ten times or more. The chain links TRBV2 to TRBJ1-1, with no clear D. Per germline, CDR1 SNHLY and CDR2 FYNNEI. This CDR3 region has 13 residues. With 6 bases removed from V and 4 bases from J, the gap between germline ends came to 12 bases. The CDR3: CASSPEDGTEAFF. The CDR3 DNA sequence: TGTGCCAGCAGCCCCGAGGATGGCACTGAAGCTTTCTTT.

This clonotype was found many times. CDR3 nucleotides: TGTGCCAGCGTGAAGCGGGAGTATTCACCCCTCCACTTT. This codes for CASVKREYSPLHF. The chain recombines TRBV2 with TRBJ1-6; D gene ambiguous. Germline V gene data show CDR1 as SNHLY and CDR2 as FYNNEI. This CDR3 has 13 residues. V lost 8 bases to trimming and J lost 8 bases, with 13 bases between them.

This clonotype was seen a handful of times. The chain carries TRBV12-3 or TRBV12-4 and TRBJ2-1; D ambiguous. This CDR3 region has 15 residues. Trimming took 7 bases from V and 4 from J, leaving 17 bases between them. CDR3 sequence: CASNLLGLLYNEQFF. The CDR3 nucleotides are TGTGCCAGCAATCTCCTAGGGTTGCTATACAATGAGCAGTTCTTC.

This clonotype was found many times. The rearrangement uses TRBV12-3 or TRBV12-4 and TRBJ1-1, with D unresolved. Trimming shortened V by 6 bases and J by 5 bases, and 7 bases separated the two germline ends. This CDR3 is built from 11 residues. The CDR3 region is CASRKGTEAFF. For the CDR3, the DNA is TGTGCCAGCAGAAAGGGTACTGAAGCTTTCTTT.

This clonotype has a count of ten or more. The chain joins TRBV20-1 to TRBJ2-7; tentatively, D is TRBD2 (5 bases). CDR3 length equals 18 residues. The V gene's germline CDR1 is DFQATT and CDR2 SNEGSKA (reference sequence). Trimming left V 5 bases short and J 2 bases short, with 28 bases between. The CDR3 region is CSAPPPSTAGGGAYEQYF. The CDR3 region has the DNA TGCAGTGCTCCCCCTCCGAGTACGGCAGGTGGAGGAGCCTACGAGCAGTACTTC.

This clonotype was observed at least ten times. The chain combines TRBV5-1 with TRBJ2-5; tentative D call: TRBD2 (5 bases). Deletions cut 7 bases from V and 1 base from J, with 17 bases between. Germline assignment: CDR1 SGHRS and CDR2 YFSETQ. The CDR3 sequence is 15 residues long. In DNA form, the CDR3 reads TGCGCCAGCCGCACAACGTCGGCGGGCCAAGAGACCCAGTACTTC. Residues: CASRTTSAGQETQYF.

This clonotype was counted at least ten times. The gene calls are TRBV7-2 and TRBJ1-5; no clear D gene. The CDR3 has 14 residues. Germline loops: CDR1 SGHTA, CDR2 FQGNSA. The V gene lost 1 base and the J gene lost 4 bases, with 8 bases spanning the gap. For the CDR3, the DNA is TGTGCCAGCAGCTTAGGGGCGGGTAATCAGCCCCAGCATTTT. Amino acids: CASSLGAGNQPQHF.

Concerning this clonotype itself: This clone may be a read error of a much larger clone one base away. The CDR3 DNA reads TGCGCCAGCAGCTTGGAGCCGCAATTCTACGAGCAGTACTTC. Protein product: CASSLEPQFYEQYF. This chain connects TRBV5-1 to TRBJ2-7; no definite D call. The ends were cut back, 0 bases at V and 3 bases at J, with 10 bases in the middle. Germline V gives CDR1 SGHRS, CDR2 YFSETQ. This CDR3 contains 14 residues. Combining the CDR3 with reference TRBV5-1 and TRBJ2-7 gives the whole variable domain KAGVTQTPRYLIKTRGQQVTLSCSPISGHRSVSWYQQTPGQGLQFLFEYFSETQRNKGNFPGRFSGRQFSNSRSEMNVSTLELGDSALYLCASSLEPQFYEQYFGPGTRLTVT.

Ten or more counts support this clonotype. The chain employs TRBV19 and TRBJ1-4; D uncertain. With 4 bases removed from V and 8 bases from J, the gap between germline ends came to 8 bases. The CDR3 loop spans 12 amino acids. Looked up from germline, CDR1 is LNHDA and CDR2 is SQIVND (reference sequence). CDR3 nucleotide sequence: TGTGCCAGTAGTACTATGCGGGAAAAACTGTTTTTT. This encodes CASSTMREKLFF.

There are many counts of this clonotype. The chain uses TRBV12-3 or TRBV12-4 and TRBJ1-2; no definite D call. The CDR3 contains 13 residues. V dropped 2 bases and J dropped 8 bases, with 12 bases sitting between them. As DNA, the CDR3 is TGTGCCAGCAGTTTAAAGACACCCGGAGGCTACACCTTC. It specifies CASSLKTPGGYTF.

Many counts were recorded for this clonotype. The rearrangement uses TRBV15 and TRBJ2-3, with TRBD1 matching over 11 bases. V dropped 5 bases and J dropped 2; count of bases not matched to a gene: 6. The germline V gene encodes CDR1 LNHNV and CDR2 YYDKDF (reference sequence). The CDR3 is 16 amino acids. The CDR3 reads CATSRGQGAYTDTQYF. In DNA form, the CDR3 reads TGTGCCACCAGCCGTGGACAGGGGGCTTACACAGATACGCAGTATTTT.

Ten or more counts support this clonotype. V is TRBV7-2 and J is TRBJ2-1; TRBD2 matches at 9 bases. There are 16 residues in the CDR3. The germline CDR1 and CDR2 sequences are SGHTA and FQGNSA. J was trimmed by 4 bases and V by 5 bases; bases with no gene match: 9. CDR3: CASSQASAGGYNEQFF. CDR3 nucleotide sequence: TGTGCCAGCAGCCAAGCCTCAGCGGGGGGTTACAATGAGCAGTTCTTC.